What follows are 32 T cell receptor beta chains derived from one specimen sequenced in a study of blood T cell repertoires in COVID-19. The table came from immunoSEQ multiplex PCR; TCRdb's copy has only in-frame clones and leaves some out. The table shows around 68,000 clones, with 87% occurring only once. The sample was peripheral blood. These receptors all stem from a woman in her 50s with acute or convalescent COVID-19.

The CDR3 region is CASRRIREANTEAFF. In DNA form, the CDR3 reads TGTGCCAGCAGAAGAATCCGGGAGGCGAACACTGAAGCTTTCTTT. The chain has TRBV14 and TRBJ1-1; D is uncertain. The V end was cut by 6 bases, the J end by 1 base, with 15 bases between. Looked up from germline, CDR1 is SGHDN and CDR2 is FVKESK. CDR3 size: 15 residues.

The gene calls are TRBV28 and TRBJ2-1; 12 bases map to TRBD2. The CDR3 has 15 amino acids. CDR1 and CDR2 (germline): MDHEN, SYDVKM. V gave up 8 bases and J gave up 12 bases; unmatched junction bases: 14. The CDR3 protein is CASEPGLAGPTGQFF. CDR3 DNA sequence: TGTGCCAGCGAGCCAGGACTAGCGGGACCGACGGGGCAGTTCTTC. Drawing the rest from reference TRBV28 and TRBJ2-1, the complete variable domain is DVKVTQSSRYLVKRTGEKVFLECVQDMDHENMFWYRQDPGLGLRLIYFSYDVKMKEKGDIPEGYSVSREKKERFSLILESASTNQTSMYLCASEPGLAGPTGQFFGPGTRLTVL.

The rearrangement joins TRBV4-1 to TRBJ1-1, with TRBD1 matching 9 bases. J was trimmed by 1 base and V by 5 bases; bases with no gene match: 5. Germline V gene lookup returns CDR1 MGHRA and CDR2 YSYEKL. The CDR3 is made up of 15 amino acids. The CDR3 reads CASSGHRGQNTEAFF. DNA for the CDR3: TGCGCCAGCAGCGGACACAGGGGGCAGAACACTGAAGCTTTCTTT.

V usage is TRBV6-2 or TRBV6-3 and J usage is TRBJ2-3; 7 bases map to TRBD1. The CDR3 runs 18 residues. V shed 6 bases and J 1 base; nucleotides not matched to a gene: 16. Per the germline V gene, CDR1 is MNHEY and CDR2 is SVGEGT. CDR3 loop: CASSYPRTAGGGTDTQYF. CDR3 DNA sequence: TGTGCCAGCAGCTATCCACGAACGGCAGGGGGAGGCACAGATACGCAGTATTTT.

The chain uses TRBV19 and TRBJ1-1; D not certain. This CDR3 has 13 amino acids. Per germline, CDR1 LNHDA and CDR2 SQIVND (reference sequence). V was clipped by 4 bases and J by 5 bases, with 11 bases between them. CDR3 amino acids: CASSNRGKTEAFF. CDR3 nucleotide sequence: TGTGCCAGTAGTAATCGGGGAAAAACTGAAGCTTTCTTT.

The V gene is TRBV7-9, the J gene TRBJ1-1; maybe TRBD1 (5 bases). Germline V gives CDR1 SEHNR, CDR2 FQNEAQ (reference sequence). The CDR3 has 14 amino acids. Trimming removed 3 bases from V and 8 bases from J, with 16 bases in between. The CDR3 is CASSLGGIGSEAFF. The CDR3 DNA is TGTGCCAGCAGCTTGGGGGGAATCGGTTCCGAAGCTTTCTTT.

The chain carries TRBV27 and TRBJ1-2; the D gene is possibly TRBD1 (5 bases). The V gene's germline CDR1 is MNHEY and CDR2 SMNVEV (reference sequence). V dropped 3 bases and J dropped 8 bases, with 13 bases sitting between them. The CDR3 sequence is 13 residues long. In nucleotides, the CDR3 is TGTGCCAGCAGTTTGGGAGGGGTAGGCGGCTACACCTTC. Protein sequence: CASSLGGVGGYTF.

The chain couples TRBV12-3 or TRBV12-4 to TRBJ1-1, with D tentatively TRBD1 (5 bases). This CDR3 is built from 13 residues. The V gene lost 6 bases and the J gene lost 4 bases, with 12 bases spanning the gap. This CDR3 reads CASRGLGGTEAFF. CDR3 coding DNA: TGTGCCAGCAGGGGACTCGGCGGCACTGAAGCTTTCTTT.

The gene calls are TRBV18 and TRBJ1-3, with D tentatively TRBD1 (6 bases). The CDR3 consists of 12 residues. Germline lookup yields CDR1 KGHSH and CDR2 LQKENI. Trimming removed 6 bases from V and 8 bases from J, with 11 bases in between. In nucleotides, the CDR3 is TGTGCCAGCTCGCACAGGGTCGACACCATATATTTT. Translated: CASSHRVDTIYF.

The chain uses TRBV12-3 or TRBV12-4 and TRBJ2-2; maybe TRBD2 (5 bases). This CDR3 spans 12 amino acids. Between the trimmed V and J ends, which lost 6 bases and 8 bases, there was a span of 10 bases. The CDR3 sequence: CASSPERGELFF. The CDR3 DNA is TGTGCCAGCAGCCCGGAGCGGGGGGAGCTGTTTTTT.

V gene TRBV7-3 combines with J gene TRBJ2-1, with D maybe TRBD1 (6 bases). The CDR3 has 15 residues. Trimming cost V 2 bases and J 4 bases, with 12 bases left between them. Germline lookup yields CDR1 SGHTA and CDR2 FQGTGA. The DNA of the CDR3 is TGTGCCAGCAGCTTAGGGGACACGAGGTACAATGAGCAGTTCTTC. Protein sequence: CASSLGDTRYNEQFF.

The chain links TRBV20-1 to TRBJ2-7; D not certain. The CDR3 runs to 11 residues. The V end was cut by 0 bases, the J end by 9 bases, with 9 bases between. CDR1 and CDR2 from the germline V gene are DFQATT and SNEGSKA (reference sequence). In nucleotides, the CDR3 is TGCAGTGCTAGAGACGAGTTTGGGCAGTACTTC. This codes for CSARDEFGQYF.

This chain connects TRBV15 to TRBJ1-4, with D possibly being TRBD1 (5 bases). The CDR3 is 13 residues long. The V gene lost 5 bases and the J gene lost 14 bases, with 18 bases spanning the gap. Germline V gene lookup returns CDR1 LNHNV and CDR2 YYDKDF (reference sequence). Written as DNA, the CDR3 is TGTGCCACCAGCCACTATAAAACAAAGGGGCTGTTTTTT. Translation gives CATSHYKTKGLFF. Supplemented by reference TRBV15 and TRBJ1-4, the full variable domain reads DAMVIQNPRYQVTQFGKPVTLSCSQTLNHNVMYWYQQKSSQAPKLLFHYYDKDFNNEADTPDNFQSRRPNTSFCFLDIRSPGLGDTAMYLCATSHYKTKGLFFGSGTQLSVL.

This chain connects TRBV3-1 (or the pseudogene TRBV3-2) to TRBJ1-1; D uncertain. The CDR3 is made up of 16 amino acids. Germline assignment: CDR1 LGHDT and CDR2 YNNKEL (reference sequence). Between the trimmed V and J ends, which lost 1 base and 11 bases, there was a span of 23 bases. The CDR3 reads CASSQASYLGNPVAFF. CDR3 nucleotides: TGTGCCAGCAGCCAAGCCTCATACCTAGGAAATCCGGTGGCTTTCTTT.

The chain carries TRBV5-1 and TRBJ2-6; TRBD1 aligns across 9 bases. The V gene end was trimmed by 5 bases and the J gene end by 1 base; junction bases not matched to a gene: 7. Per the germline V gene, CDR1 is SGHRS and CDR2 is YFSETQ. This CDR3 is built from 17 residues. CDR3 nucleotides: TGCGCCAGCAGATACGGGACAGGGAGTTCTGGGGCCAACGTCCTGACTTTC. Translated, it gives CASRYGTGSSGANVLTF.

Only one count was recorded for this clone. The CDR3 sequence: CASSIELAGGLGAQYF. CDR3 nucleotide sequence: TGTGCCAGTAGTATAGAGCTAGCGGGGGGCTTGGGGGCCCAGTACTTC. This sequence joins TRBV19 and TRBJ2-5, with 11 bases that match TRBD2. The CDR3 is 16 amino acids. CDR1 and CDR2 (germline): LNHDA, SQIVND (reference sequence). V lost 0 bases, J lost 9 bases, and 9 bases stayed unmatched. Filled out from reference TRBV19 and TRBJ2-5, the complete variable domain reads DGGITQSPKYLFRKEGQNVTLSCEQNLNHDAMYWYRQDPGQGLRLIYYSQIVNDFQKGDIAEGYSVSREKKESFPLTVTSAQKNPTAFYLCASSIELAGGLGAQYFGPGTRLLVL.

V is TRBV12-3 or TRBV12-4 and J is TRBJ1-2; tentative D call: TRBD1 (6 bases). There are 13 residues in the CDR3. V was clipped by 3 bases and J by 6 bases, with 11 bases between them. This CDR3 reads CASSLGGPDGYTF. Written as DNA, the CDR3 is TGTGCCAGCAGTTTGGGGGGGCCGGATGGCTACACCTTC.

The chain employs TRBV30 and TRBJ2-5; TRBD2 aligns across 11 bases. The CDR3 is made up of 15 amino acids. Germline loops: CDR1 GTSNPN, CDR2 SVGIG (reference sequence). V lost 5 bases to trimming and J lost 5 bases; unmatched junction nucleotides: 10. The DNA of the CDR3 is TGTGCCTGGCAGGTAGCGGGAGGGGCGTGGGAGACCCAGTACTTC. It specifies CAWQVAGGAWETQYF.

CDR3 nucleotide sequence: TGTGCCAGCAGCTTAGCCTCCGGGGTGGGGGGCTACACCTTC. As protein: CASSLASGVGGYTF. The chain joins TRBV7-9 to TRBJ1-2, with D unresolved. The CDR3 has 14 residues. The germline V and J ends were trimmed by 0 bases and 8 bases, with 13 bases remaining between them. Germline CDR1 is SEHNR and CDR2 is FQNEAQ (reference sequence).

The sample holds one count of this clone. CDR3 sequence reads: CATSGLAGSLEQYF. Here the CDR3 DNA reads TGTGCCACCTCGGGACTAGCGGGATCTCTCGAGCAGTACTTC. The gene calls are TRBV19 and TRBJ2-7; TRBD2 agrees at 13 bases. The J segment lost 6 bases and the V segment lost 10 bases, leaving 9 bases of the junction unmatched. CDR1 is LNHDA, CDR2 SQIVND, per germline (reference sequence). The CDR3 has 14 amino acids.

The chain combines TRBV7-2 with TRBJ2-1; TRBD1 matches 9 bases. Germline CDR1 and CDR2: SGHTA and FQGNSA. This CDR3 has 15 amino acids. After removal of 5 bases from V and 4 bases from J, the junction contained 6 bases not matched to a gene. The CDR3 nucleotides read TGTGCCAGCAGCACAGGGACAGGGTCGTACAATGAGCAGTTCTTC. This sequence encodes CASSTGTGSYNEQFF.

The V and J genes are TRBV30 and TRBJ1-4; D uncertain. Germline V gene lookup returns CDR1 GTSNPN and CDR2 SVGIG (reference sequence). The CDR3 spans 17 residues. V lost 0 bases, J lost 5 bases, and 19 bases lay in between. The CDR3 reads CAWSVRGRKGENEKLFF. The CDR3 DNA sequence: TGTGCCTGGAGTGTACGAGGGAGGAAAGGCGAGAATGAAAAACTGTTTTTT.

The chain joins TRBV2 to TRBJ1-2; a possible D gene is TRBD1 (5 bases). Trimming pared 6 bases from V and 8 bases from J, leaving 13 bases between. CDR1 is SNHLY and CDR2 is FYNNEI in the germline V gene. This CDR3 spans 12 amino acids. CDR3 DNA sequence: TGTGCCAGCAGGGAGACAGTTTGGGGCTACACCTTC. Its translation: CASRETVWGYTF.

The gene calls are TRBV30 and TRBJ1-6; tentatively, D is TRBD1 (5 bases). The CDR3 totals 13 residues. Per germline, CDR1 GTSNPN and CDR2 SVGIG (reference sequence). CDR3 coding DNA: TGTGCTGTGACAGCTTCGCACAATTCACCCCTCCACTTT. Its translation is CAVTASHNSPLHF. The complete variable domain, with remaining parts taken from reference TRBV30 and TRBJ1-6, reads SQTIHQWPATLVQPVGSPLSLECTVEGTSNPNLYWYRQAAGRGLQLLFYSVGIGQISSEVPQNLSASRPQDRQFILSSKKLLLSDSGFYLCAVTASHNSPLHFGNGTRLTVT.

The chain has TRBV7-2 and TRBJ2-1; 7 bases fit TRBD1. With V trimmed by 5 bases and J by 4 bases, 8 bases remained unmatched. The CDR3 covers 15 residues. Germline CDR1 SGHTA, CDR2 FQGNSA. CDR3 sequence: CASSPRQGVYNEQFF. CDR3 bases: TGTGCCAGCAGCCCGCGACAGGGTGTGTACAATGAGCAGTTCTTC.

A single count supports this clone. The CDR3 DNA is TGCGCCAGCAGCCAAGGACAGGGAGACTACGAGCAGTACTTC. This sequence encodes CASSQGQGDYEQYF. This sequence joins TRBV4-1 and TRBJ2-7, with 7 bases matching TRBD1. The J segment lost 3 bases and the V segment lost 1 base, leaving 3 bases of the junction unmatched. CDR1 MGHRA and CDR2 YSYEKL come from the germline V gene. The length of the CDR3 is 14 residues.

This clone was counted once. V is TRBV30 and J is TRBJ1-5; 9 nucleotides agree with TRBD1. V lost 1 base, J lost 4 bases, and 5 bases stayed unmatched. The CDR3 is 15 amino acids. Germline CDR1 and CDR2: GTSNPN and SVGIG (reference sequence). CDR3 residues: CAWSARGQGNQPQHF. For the CDR3, the DNA is TGTGCCTGGAGTGCCCGGGGACAGGGAAATCAGCCCCAGCATTTT.

The table lists this clone with a few counts. The rearrangement links TRBV3-1 (or the pseudogene TRBV3-2) to TRBJ1-1; D not certain. V lost 4 bases, J lost 1 base, and 10 bases lay in between. This CDR3 is 14 amino acids long. Germline CDR1 reads LGHDT; CDR2 reads YNNKEL (reference sequence). As DNA, the CDR3 is TGTGCCAGCAGCCCCGGGGTAACGAACACTGAAGCTTTCTTT. It encodes CASSPGVTNTEAFF.

The chain combines TRBV10-3 with TRBJ1-3; no definite D call. The CDR3 runs to 16 residues. Germline V gene data show CDR1 as ENHRY and CDR2 as SYGVKD. With 0 bases removed from V and 1 base from J, the gap between germline ends came to 10 bases. As DNA, the CDR3 is TGTGCCATCAGTGAGTCAGTCGGGGTGTCTGGAAACACCATATATTTT. Amino acid sequence: CAISESVGVSGNTIYF.

J is TRBJ1-4 and V is TRBV9, with 8 bases lining up with TRBD1. V gave up 3 bases and J gave up 11 bases; unmatched junction bases: 12. Germline lookup yields CDR1 SGDLS and CDR2 YYNGEE. The CDR3 has 15 residues. DNA of the CDR3: TGTGCCAGCAGCGCCTCCCGGACAGGGATGGAGAAACTGTTTTTT. It codes for CASSASRTGMEKLFF.

This sequence joins TRBV6-5 and TRBJ2-1; 7 bases align to TRBD1. Trimming cost V 0 bases and J 1 base; bases outside gene matches: 3. The CDR3 totals 16 residues. Germline V gene sequence: CDR1 MNHEY, CDR2 SVGAGI. The chain's CDR3 is CASSYSYRGSYNEQFF. DNA of the CDR3: TGTGCCAGCAGTTACTCATACAGGGGTTCCTACAATGAGCAGTTCTTC.

This clone was seen only once. The V and J genes are TRBV27 and TRBJ2-7; the match to TRBD1 covers 9 bases. V was pared by 5 bases and J by 5 bases, with 4 bases of the junction left unmatched. The CDR3 is 13 amino acids. The germline V gene has CDR1 MNHEY and CDR2 SMNVEV (reference sequence). The CDR3 region has the DNA TGTGCCAGCAGTCTTGGACAGGGGAACGAGCAGTACTTC. It yields the protein CASSLGQGNEQYF.